The entry that follows covers one T cell receptor (beta chain) sequence. Its matching antigen is unknown. At one end, the junction sequence differs from germline, possibly due to a read error. These data originate in a study of tumor and adjacent non-tumor tissue in lung cancer. Study-level points and caveats: Significantly higher TCR diversity was found in tumor than normal lung. Shorter survival was associated with higher TCR diversity in tumors.

TCRbeta libraries were built with three rounds of nested PCR, modified from ARM-PCR. One entry per CDR3 protein, called by TCRdb with MiXCR from the multiplex PCR reads. The data contain some 80,000 distinct CDR3 sequences, more than 80% of them singletons. CDR1 is MNHNY and CDR2 is SVGAGI in the germline V gene (reference sequence). The CDR3 runs to 14 residues. No cell sorting was done before RNA was extracted from the tissue. More than 3 cm separated this lung sample from the edge of the tumor. The receptor comes from a man between 60 and 75 years old with non-small cell lung cancer. V usage is TRBV6-6 and J usage is TRBJ2-5; tentative D call: TRBD2 (6 bases). Sequencing input: distant non-tumor lung tissue. CDR3 DNA: TGTGCCAGCCGCTTGGGGGGAAGGGGAGAGACCCACTACTTC. Residues: CASRLGGRGETHYF.